This TCR beta chain was captured in a study of T-cell memory formation after mild COVID-19. The germline CDR1 and CDR2 sequences are MGHRA and YSYEKL. The CDR3 contains 16 residues. The V gene end was trimmed by 1 base and the J gene end by 3 bases; junction bases not matched to a gene: 4. With regard to this clonotype: Its matching antigen is unknown.

MiXCR, applied by TCRdb to the 5' RACE reads, yields one record per CDR3 protein. The sample holds around 180,000 distinct CDR3 sequences, approximately 16% seen once. Notes on the study in general: Contracting clones localized mainly to CM and EM when CD4+ and mainly to EMRA when CD8+.

This chain connects TRBV4-1 to TRBJ2-3; 10 bases fit TRBD2. Sequencing was carried out using PBMCs or a T cell subset sorted from them (not recorded which). This receptor was obtained from an adult woman who had mild COVID-19 (a few samples of this study predate the infection). Cell type and time point are not known. CDR3 sequence: CASSQGGTSVTDTQYF. Written as DNA, the CDR3 is TGCGCCAGCAGCCAAGGAGGGACTAGCGTTACAGATACGCAGTATTTT.